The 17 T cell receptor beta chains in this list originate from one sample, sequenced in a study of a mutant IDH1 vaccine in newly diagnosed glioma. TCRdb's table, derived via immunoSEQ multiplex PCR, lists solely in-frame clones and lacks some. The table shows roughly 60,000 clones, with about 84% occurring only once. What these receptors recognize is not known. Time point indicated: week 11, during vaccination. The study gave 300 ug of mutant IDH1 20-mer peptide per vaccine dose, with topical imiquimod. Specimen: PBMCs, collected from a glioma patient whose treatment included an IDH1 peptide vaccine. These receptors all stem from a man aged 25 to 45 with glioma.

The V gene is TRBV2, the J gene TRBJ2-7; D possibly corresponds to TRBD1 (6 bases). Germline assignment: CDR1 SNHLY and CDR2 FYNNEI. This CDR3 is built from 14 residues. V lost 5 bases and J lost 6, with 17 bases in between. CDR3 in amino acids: CASSPRDRSGEQYF. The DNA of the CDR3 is TGTGCCAGCAGTCCGCGTGACAGGTCAGGCGAGCAGTACTTC.

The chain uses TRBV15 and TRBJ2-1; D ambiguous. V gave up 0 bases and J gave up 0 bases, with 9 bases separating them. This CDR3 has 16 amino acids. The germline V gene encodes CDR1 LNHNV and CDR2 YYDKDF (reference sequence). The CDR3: CATSRDLTSSYNEQFF. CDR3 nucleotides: TGTGCCACCAGCAGAGATTTGACGAGCTCCTACAATGAGCAGTTCTTC.

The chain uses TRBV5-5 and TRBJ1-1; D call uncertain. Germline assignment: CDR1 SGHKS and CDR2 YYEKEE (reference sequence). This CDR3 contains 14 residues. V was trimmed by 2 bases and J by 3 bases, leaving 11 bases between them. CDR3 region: CASSFLNPDTEAFF. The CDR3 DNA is TGTGCCAGCAGCTTCCTTAATCCGGACACTGAAGCTTTCTTT. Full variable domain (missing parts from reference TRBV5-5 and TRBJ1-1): DAGVTQSPTHLIKTRGQQVTLRCSPISGHKSVSWYQQVLGQGPQFIFQYYEKEERGRGNFPDRFSARQFPNYSSELNVNALLLGDSALYLCASSFLNPDTEAFFGQGTRLTVV.

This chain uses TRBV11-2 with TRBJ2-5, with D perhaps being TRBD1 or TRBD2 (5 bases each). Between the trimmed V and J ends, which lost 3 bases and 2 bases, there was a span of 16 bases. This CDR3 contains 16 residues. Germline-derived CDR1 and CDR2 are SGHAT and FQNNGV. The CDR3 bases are TGTGCCAGCAGCTTGGGGACGAGGGTGTCTCAAGAGACCCAGTACTTC. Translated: CASSLGTRVSQETQYF.

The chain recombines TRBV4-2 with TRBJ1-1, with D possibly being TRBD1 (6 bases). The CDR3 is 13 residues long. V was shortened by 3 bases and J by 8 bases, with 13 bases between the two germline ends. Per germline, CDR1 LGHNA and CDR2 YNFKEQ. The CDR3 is CASSQDSRPEAFF. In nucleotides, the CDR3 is TGTGCCAGCAGCCAGGACAGTCGCCCCGAAGCTTTCTTT.

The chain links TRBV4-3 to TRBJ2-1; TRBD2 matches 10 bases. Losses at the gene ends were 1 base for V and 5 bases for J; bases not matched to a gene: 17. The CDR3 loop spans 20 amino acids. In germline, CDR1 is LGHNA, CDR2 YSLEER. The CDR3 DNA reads TGCGCCAGCAGCCAAGGATTTCGGGGAGCGGGGGGGCTCCGTGACAATGAGCAGTTCTTC. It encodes CASSQGFRGAGGLRDNEQFF.

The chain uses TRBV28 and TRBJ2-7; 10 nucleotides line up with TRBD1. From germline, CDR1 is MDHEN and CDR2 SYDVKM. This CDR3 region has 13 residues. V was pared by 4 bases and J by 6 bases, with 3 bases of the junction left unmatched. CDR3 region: CASSSTGGREQYF. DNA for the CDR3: TGTGCCAGCAGTTCGACAGGGGGCCGCGAGCAGTACTTC.

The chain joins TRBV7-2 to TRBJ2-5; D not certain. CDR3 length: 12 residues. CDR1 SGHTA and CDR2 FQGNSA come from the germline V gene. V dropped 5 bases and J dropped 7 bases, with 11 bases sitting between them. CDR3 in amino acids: CASSAVVWTQYF. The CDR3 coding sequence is TGTGCCAGCAGCGCCGTCGTATGGACCCAGTACTTC.

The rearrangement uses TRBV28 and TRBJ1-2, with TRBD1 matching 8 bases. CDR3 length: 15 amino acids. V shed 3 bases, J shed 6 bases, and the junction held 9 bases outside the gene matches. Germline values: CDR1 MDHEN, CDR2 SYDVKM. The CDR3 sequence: CASSLYRGVGDGYTF. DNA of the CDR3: TGTGCCAGCAGTTTGTACAGGGGGGTCGGGGATGGCTACACCTTC.

The CDR3 bases are TGTGCCAGTAGTACCCGGGGAACCGGGGAGCTGTTTTTT. Amino acid sequence: CASSTRGTGELFF. This chain connects TRBV19 to TRBJ2-2; D possibly corresponds to TRBD2 (5 bases). The CDR3 spans 13 residues. V gave up 4 bases and J gave up 5 bases, with 8 bases separating them. The germline gives CDR1 LNHDA, CDR2 SQIVND (reference sequence).

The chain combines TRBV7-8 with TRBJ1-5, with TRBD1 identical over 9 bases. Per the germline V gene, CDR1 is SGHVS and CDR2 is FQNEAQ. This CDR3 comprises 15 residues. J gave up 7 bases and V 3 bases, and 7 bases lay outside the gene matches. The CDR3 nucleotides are TGTGCCAGCAGCTTGAACCGGGACAGGGCGCAGCCCCAGCATTTT. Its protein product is CASSLNRDRAQPQHF.

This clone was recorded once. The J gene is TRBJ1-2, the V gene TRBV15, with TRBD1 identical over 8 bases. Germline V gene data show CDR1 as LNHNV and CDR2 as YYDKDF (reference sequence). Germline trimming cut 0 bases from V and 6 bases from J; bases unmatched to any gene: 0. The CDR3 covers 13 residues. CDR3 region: CATSRDRGHGYTF. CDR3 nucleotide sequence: TGTGCCACCAGCAGAGACAGGGGGCATGGCTACACCTTC.

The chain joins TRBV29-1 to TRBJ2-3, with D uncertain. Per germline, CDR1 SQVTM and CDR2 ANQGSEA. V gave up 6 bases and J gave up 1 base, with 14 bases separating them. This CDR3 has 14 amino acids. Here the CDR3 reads CSVAVTLGTDTQYF. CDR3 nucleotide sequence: TGCAGCGTGGCCGTAACGTTAGGCACAGATACGCAGTATTTT.

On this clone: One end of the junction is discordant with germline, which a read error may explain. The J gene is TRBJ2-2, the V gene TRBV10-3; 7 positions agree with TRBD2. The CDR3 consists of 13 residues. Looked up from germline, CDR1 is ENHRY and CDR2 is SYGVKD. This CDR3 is CAISEYMGGGLFF. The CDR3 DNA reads TGTGCCATCAGCGAATACATGGGCGGGGGGCTGTTTTTT.

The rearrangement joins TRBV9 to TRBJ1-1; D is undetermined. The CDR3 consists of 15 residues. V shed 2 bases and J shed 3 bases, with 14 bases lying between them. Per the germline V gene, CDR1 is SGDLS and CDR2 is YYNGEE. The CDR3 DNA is TGTGCCAGCAGCGTTTTAGTGGCGTGGGACACTGAAGCTTTCTTT. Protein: CASSVLVAWDTEAFF.

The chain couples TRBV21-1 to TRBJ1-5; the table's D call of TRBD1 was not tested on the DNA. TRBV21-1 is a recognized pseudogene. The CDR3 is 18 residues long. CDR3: CASSKQDRGTYSNQPQHF. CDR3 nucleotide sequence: TGTGCCAGCAGCAAACAGGACAGGGGCACTTATAGCAATCAGCCCCAGCATTTT.

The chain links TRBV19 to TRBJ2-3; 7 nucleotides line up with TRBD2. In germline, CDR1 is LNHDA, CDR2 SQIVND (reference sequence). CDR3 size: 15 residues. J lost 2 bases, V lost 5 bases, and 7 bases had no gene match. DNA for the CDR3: TGTGCCAGTAGTTTCCAGAGGGACTACACAGATACGCAGTATTTT. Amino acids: CASSFQRDYTDTQYF.